This is a list of T cell receptor beta chains from one sample in a study of technical replicates of blood from a few donors. Only in-frame clones appear in the TCRdb table, and some are missing; sequencing was by immunoSEQ multiplex PCR. The table has around 80,000 clones, around 94% seen once. The sample consisted of T cells isolated from PBMCs. These receptors were obtained from a human donor in good health. The CDR3 runs from the conserved cysteine through the conserved F or W. A D gene is named only where the DNA matches it firmly. Rows give clone size only sometimes, using once, few, many, or a class for an expanded clone.

clone size,D gene,J gene,V gene,CDR3 protein,CDR3 DNA
once,.,TRBJ1-2,TRBV15,CATSRDWTKGTYGYTF,TGTGCCACCAGCAGAGATTGGACTAAGGGAACCTATGGCTACACCTTC
.,TRBD1,TRBJ1-4,TRBV28,CASSAPGQGFEKLFF,TGTGCCAGCAGTGCTCCGGGACAGGGATTTGAAAAACTGTTTTTT
.,TRBD2,TRBJ2-1,TRBV15,CATSIGLAGRTSSYNEQFF,TGTGCCACCAGCATAGGACTAGCGGGGAGGACCAGCTCCTACAATGAGCAGTTCTTC
.,.,TRBJ1-2,TRBV27,CASGRSKWGLIYGYTF,TGTGCCAGCGGCCGGTCAAAGTGGGGGCTGATCTATGGCTACACCTTC
.,TRBD1,TRBJ1-5,TRBV19,CARGTASNQPQHF,TGTGCCAGGGGGACAGCTAGCAATCAGCCCCAGCATTTT
.,TRBD1,TRBJ1-5,TRBV5-8,CASSLRPGGRSNQPQHF,TGTGCCAGCAGCTTGCGGCCAGGGGGCAGAAGCAATCAGCCCCAGCATTTT
.,TRBD2,TRBJ2-5,TRBV5-1,CASSLDPGGFWETQYF,TGCGCCAGCAGCTTGGACCCGGGGGGGTTCTGGGAGACCCAGTACTTC
.,.,TRBJ1-4,TRBV7-6,CASSLGGGGNEKLFF,TGTGCCAGCAGCTTAGGTGGGGGAGGGAATGAAAAACTGTTTTTT
.,.,TRBJ2-2,TRBV5-1,CASSFAGNPDTGELFF,TGCGCCAGCAGCTTTGCAGGGAACCCTGACACCGGGGAGCTGTTTTTT
once,TRBD1,TRBJ1-5,TRBV6-5,CASSNTGANQPQHF,TGTGCCAGCAGCAACACAGGGGCTAATCAGCCCCAGCATTTT
.,.,TRBJ2-1,TRBV13,CASSSVPREQFF,TGTGCCAGCAGCTCGGTCCCCCGCGAGCAGTTCTTC
.,TRBD1,TRBJ1-1,TRBV9,CASSSTGEGTEAFF,TGTGCCAGCAGTTCGACAGGGGAAGGCACTGAAGCTTTCTTT
.,.,TRBJ1-1,TRBV25-1,CASSEGTLGAFF,TGTGCCAGCAGTGAAGGGACATTGGGAGCTTTCTTT
.,.,TRBJ2-6,TRBV2,CASRGGSPGANVLTF,TGTGCCAGCAGAGGGGGAAGTCCTGGGGCCAACGTCCTGACTTTC
.,.,TRBJ1-2,TRBV7-9,CASSLFGEDYGYTF,TGTGCCAGCAGCTTATTTGGGGAGGACTATGGCTACACCTTC
.,TRBD1,TRBJ1-4,TRBV5-1,CASSWVPRGVATNEKLFF,TGCGCCAGCAGCTGGGTCCCCAGGGGGGTTGCAACTAATGAAAAACTGTTTTTT
.,.,TRBJ1-5,TRBV7-8,CASSLASHSNQPQHF,TGTGCCAGCAGCTTAGCCAGTCATAGCAATCAGCCCCAGCATTTT
few,TRBD1,TRBJ1-5,TRBV28,CASSAAGGWPQHF,TGTGCCAGCAGCGCCGCAGGGGGGTGGCCCCAGCATTTT
.,.,TRBJ1-1,TRBV11-3,CASSPYHFRDTRNTEAFF,TGTGCCAGCAGCCCATATCACTTCCGGGACACGCGGAACACTGAAGCTTTCTTT
.,TRBD2,TRBJ2-3,TRBV28,CASSSAGGSDTQYF,TGTGCCAGCAGTTCGGCGGGAGGGTCCGATACGCAGTATTTT
.,.,TRBJ1-1,TRBV6-5,CASTPAGNTEAFF,TGTGCCAGCACCCCGGCAGGGAACACTGAAGCTTTCTTT
.,.,TRBJ2-1,TRBV29-1,CSARRDNEQFF,TGCAGCGCCCGCAGGGACAATGAGCAGTTCTTC
.,TRBD1,TRBJ2-7,TRBV27,CASSFSGQGSYEQYF,TGTGCCAGCAGTTTCTCCGGACAGGGTTCCTACGAGCAGTACTTC
few,.,TRBJ1-5,TRBV6-5,CASREGYGNQPQHF,TGTGCCAGCAGGGAGGGGTATGGAAATCAGCCCCAGCATTTT
.,TRBD1,TRBJ1-2,TRBV6-1,CASSLGSTGDYGYTF,TGTGCCAGCAGTCTAGGATCGACAGGGGACTATGGCTACACCTTC
.,TRBD2,TRBJ2-7,TRBV6-1,CASSEDTAGGFEQYF,TGTGCCAGCAGTGAAGACACAGCGGGAGGGTTCGAGCAGTACTTC
.,TRBD1,TRBJ2-1,TRBV11-2,CASSITGGNEQFF,TGTGCCAGCAGCATTACAGGGGGCAATGAGCAGTTCTTC
.,TRBD2,TRBJ2-2,TRBV28,CASLYAAGDTGELFF,TGTGCCAGCCTCTATGCAGCGGGAGACACCGGGGAGCTGTTTTTT
.,.,TRBJ2-2,TRBV5-1,CASSPGDTGELFF,TGCGCCAGCAGCCCAGGGGACACCGGGGAGCTGTTTTTT
.,.,TRBJ2-7,TRBV7-2,CASSLRSGGDEQYF,TGTGCCAGCAGCTTGCGTAGCGGCGGGGACGAGCAGTACTTC
.,.,TRBJ2-5,TRBV11-3,CASSLDMQEPQETQYF,TGTGCCAGCAGCTTAGATATGCAGGAACCCCAAGAGACCCAGTACTTC
.,TRBD2,TRBJ2-7,TRBV23-1,CASSQSFESETSDCYEQYF,TGCGCCAGCAGTCAATCCTTCGAGTCAGAGACTAGCGATTGCTACGAGCAGTACTTC
.,.,TRBJ1-5,TRBV27,CASSSGGGLGQPQHF,TGTGCCAGCAGTTCGGGAGGGGGATTAGGGCAGCCCCAGCATTTT
.,.,TRBJ1-4,TRBV5-1,CASSLQTNEKLFF,TGCGCCAGCAGCTTGCAGACTAATGAAAAACTGTTTTTT
.,TRBD1,TRBJ1-1,TRBV10-3,CAISEGQVRDTEAFF,TGTGCCATCAGTGAGGGACAGGTTCGGGACACTGAAGCTTTCTTT
.,.,TRBJ1-5,TRBV6-1,CASTPMEGQPQHF,TGTGCCAGCACTCCGATGGAGGGTCAGCCCCAGCATTTT